The rows below give T cell receptor beta chains drawn from one sample of a study of T-cell memory formation after mild COVID-19. TCRdb analysed the 5' RACE reads with MiXCR anew, one entry per CDR3 protein. The sample includes about 180,000 distinct CDR3 sequences, around 20% of them seen just once. Sequenced material: PBMCs or a T cell subset sorted from them (not recorded which). Receptors were obtained from a man aged 18 to 29 who had mild COVID-19 (a few samples of this study predate the infection). Cell type and time point are not known. CDR3s include the opening cysteine and the closing phenylalanine or tryptophan. A D gene is named only where the DNA matches it firmly. Clone size, where shown, is once, few, many, or a class for clones that have expanded.

>few|TRBJ2-3|TRBD2|TRBV7-2
TGTGCCAGCAGCCCTACCCCGACTAGCGGGGGCACAGATACGCAGTATTTT
CASSPTPTSGGTDTQYF
>-|TRBJ2-5|-|TRBV5-4
TGTGCCAGCAGCCCGGGGAGACTCTCTTCCCAAGAGACCCAGTACTTC
CASSPGRLSSQETQYF
>-|TRBJ2-6|-|TRBV19
TGTGCCAGTAGTCCCCGTCGGGGGGCATTTGGGGCCAACGTCCTGACTTTC
CASSPRRGAFGANVLTF
>few|TRBJ1-1|-|TRBV3-2
TGTGCCAGCAGCCAAGACGTAGGAGGCACTGAAGCTTTCTTT
CASSQDVGGTEAFF
>once|TRBJ2-3|-|TRBV18
TGTGCCAGCTCACCACCCGGACGTACGGGGGGCGGTACAGATACGCAGTATTTT
CASSPPGRTGGGTDTQYF
>many|TRBJ2-3|-|TRBV7-2
TGTGCCAGCAGCTTAGTAGTGTTCGGCACAGATACGCAGTATTTT
CASSLVVFGTDTQYF
>few|TRBJ2-1|TRBD2|TRBV12-3/TRBV12-4
TGTGCCAGCAGAAGCAGGACTAGCGGGGGGGCCGTTGGTCCCACATGGTACAATGAGCAGTTCTTC
CASRSRTSGGAVGPTWYNEQFF
>-|TRBJ1-3|-|TRBV10-3
TGTGCCATCAGCCAAGGGGTCTCTGGAAACACCATATATTTT
CAISQGVSGNTIYF
>few|TRBJ2-3|-|TRBV24-1
TGTGCCACCGAACAGGGGGGGAGCTTAGATACGCAGTATTTT
CATEQGGSLDTQYF
>-|TRBJ2-2|-|TRBV5-1
TGCGCCAGCAGCTTGGAACTAGGGGAAGGCACCGGGGAGCTGTTTTTT
CASSLELGEGTGELFF
>-|TRBJ1-5|-|TRBV7-2
TGTGCCAGCAGCCCGGGGCGCGTTCAGCCCCAGCATTTT
CASSPGRVQPQHF
>-|TRBJ2-3|TRBD2|TRBV4-3
TGCGCCAGCAGCCCCGCGTTTGGAGCGGGGGGGCGTTCCGATACGCAGTATTTT
CASSPAFGAGGRSDTQYF
>few|TRBJ1-5|TRBD1|TRBV20-1
TGCAGTGCTGTTCGACAGGGGGATCAGCCCCAGCATTTT
CSAVRQGDQPQHF
>few|TRBJ2-7|-|TRBV7-6
TGTGCCAGCAGCAGACAGACCGGGACCTACGAGCAGTACTTC
CASSRQTGTYEQYF
>few|TRBJ2-1|TRBD1|TRBV9
TGTGCCAGCAGCGTGACTTCCGGGACAGGGGGGAATGAGCAGTTCTTC
CASSVTSGTGGNEQFF
>-|TRBJ2-5|TRBD2|TRBV7-2
TGTGCCAGCAGCCCCGGGGTAGCGGGGGGGCTGGAGACCCAGTACTTC
CASSPGVAGGLETQYF
>-|TRBJ2-1|-|TRBV4-2
TGTGCCAGCAGCCAAGAACTAACATCCTACAATGAGCAGTTCTTC
CASSQELTSYNEQFF
>few|TRBJ1-3|-|TRBV6-1
TGTGCCAGCAGTGAAGATCGGGGCTGGCGGGGGACCTCTGGAAACACCATATATTTT
CASSEDRGWRGTSGNTIYF
>few|TRBJ2-1|TRBD2|TRBV6-1
TGTGCCAGCAGGACACTGGGGGGGGGCTCCTACAATGAGCAGTTCTTC
CASRTLGGGSYNEQFF
>-|TRBJ1-1|-|TRBV7-3
TGTGCCAGCAGCATCTATGGGGGTAACACTGAAGCTTTCTTT
CASSIYGGNTEAFF
>-|TRBJ1-5|-|TRBV6-5
TGTGCCAGCAGTCCCCGGATGGACGGACACAATCAGCCCCAGCATTTT
CASSPRMDGHNQPQHF
>-|TRBJ2-1|-|TRBV5-1
TGCGCCAGCAGCTCGCTCCTGTCCAGCTACAATGAGCAGTTCTTC
CASSSLLSSYNEQFF
>few|TRBJ2-7|TRBD1|TRBV20-1
TGCAGTGCTAGTTCTGGACAGGGGCCCTACGAGCAGTACTTC
CSASSGQGPYEQYF
>-|TRBJ1-2|TRBD1|TRBV5-1
TGCGCCAGCAGCTTGGGGTCAGCAGGACAGGGTAGCTATGGCTACACCTTC
CASSLGSAGQGSYGYTF
>few|TRBJ1-2|TRBD1|TRBV7-9
TGTGCCAGCAACCGGGACAGTAGTGGCTACACCTTC
CASNRDSSGYTF
>-|TRBJ1-1|-|TRBV12-3/TRBV12-4
TGTGCCAGCAGTTTACTGGGGGATGAAGCTTTCTTT
CASSLLGDEAFF
>-|TRBJ1-2|TRBD1|TRBV27
TGTGCCAGCAGTTTCCACACAACAGGGGCCCGTGGCTACACCTTC
CASSFHTTGARGYTF
>-|TRBJ2-5|TRBD1|TRBV5-4
TGTGCCAGCATCAGGGACAGGGGAGGGGAGACCCAGTACTTC
CASIRDRGGETQYF
>few|TRBJ2-5|-|TRBV20-1
TGCAGTGCGAGCTCTGGGGCTGAGACCCAGTACTTC
CSASSGAETQYF
>-|TRBJ2-2|-|TRBV15
TGTGCCACCAGCAGAGATGGGGGGATCCGGGGCACCGGGGAGCTGTTTTTT
CATSRDGGIRGTGELFF
>-|TRBJ2-5|-|TRBV5-1
TGCGCCAGCAGCTTGCCGGGCAGGCAGACCCAGTACTTC
CASSLPGRQTQYF
>few|TRBJ1-5|-|TRBV7-2
TGTGCCAGCAGCTTAGCAGCTGGGCGGGGAGGTCAGCCCCAGCATTTT
CASSLAAGRGGQPQHF
>many|TRBJ2-1|TRBD2|TRBV20-1
TGCAGTGCTAGAGGACTAGCGGAATACAATGAGCAGTTCTTC
CSARGLAEYNEQFF
>few|TRBJ2-3|-|TRBV4-3
TGCGCCAGCAGCCAAGATAAGGCTAGTGATCTCACAGATACGCAGTATTTT
CASSQDKASDLTDTQYF
>-|TRBJ2-7|-|TRBV19
TGTGCCAGTAGTATAGGGGCTAGGACGTCCTACGAGCAGTACTTC
CASSIGARTSYEQYF
>few|TRBJ2-3|TRBD2|TRBV20-1
TGCAGTGCTAGATCCCCGGGTAGCGGGATAAGCACAGATACGCAGTATTTT
CSARSPGSGISTDTQYF
>few|TRBJ1-6|-|TRBV4-3
TGCGCCAGCAGCCAAGATTTATCGGCTAGGTCCTATAATTCACCCCTCCACTTT
CASSQDLSARSYNSPLHF
>-|TRBJ2-5|-|TRBV7-6
TGTGCCAGCAGCTGGTACCAAGAGACCCAGTACTTC
CASSWYQETQYF
>few|TRBJ2-5|-|TRBV7-3
TGTGCCAGCAGCTCACAGATGGGGGAGACCCAGTACTTC
CASSSQMGETQYF
>-|TRBJ1-6|TRBD1|TRBV20-1
TGCAGTGCGTTCCGGGACAGGGGGAGCTCCTATAATTCACCCCTCCACTTT
CSAFRDRGSSYNSPLHF
>few|TRBJ2-7|-|TRBV7-2
TGTGCCAGCAGCTTTAGCCAGGACTACGAGCAGTACTTC
CASSFSQDYEQYF
>few|TRBJ2-3|TRBD2|TRBV20-1
TGCAGTAAGACGGGGGGGCCCACAGATACGCAGTATTTT
CSKTGGPTDTQYF
>few|TRBJ2-5|-|TRBV20-1
TGCAGTGCCGGGGGACGAGAAGAGACCCAGTACTTC
CSAGGREETQYF
>-|TRBJ2-7|TRBD2|TRBV7-2
TGTGCCAGCAGCTTCCTAGCGGGCTACGAGCAGTACTTC
CASSFLAGYEQYF
>-|TRBJ1-1|-|TRBV20-1
TGCAGTGCTAGGATCGGCCACCTGAACACTGAAGCTTTCTTT
CSARIGHLNTEAFF
>-|TRBJ2-3|-|TRBV11-3
TGTGCCAGCAGTCCTACCCGTCACACAGATACGCAGTATTTT
CASSPTRHTDTQYF
>-|TRBJ2-2|TRBD2|TRBV12-3/TRBV12-4
TGTGCCAGCAGTTTCAGGGAGGGCACCGGGGAGCTGTTTTTT
CASSFREGTGELFF
>-|TRBJ1-4|-|TRBV5-1
TGCGCCAGCAGCTTTGGCAGCCCCGTGGAAAAACTGTTTTTT
CASSFGSPVEKLFF
>-|TRBJ1-2|-|TRBV7-9
TGTGCCAGCAGCCCCCAGGGAGGCCCCTATGGCTACACCTTC
CASSPQGGPYGYTF
>-|TRBJ1-1|-|TRBV12-3/TRBV12-4
TGTGCCAGCAGTTTAGTCAGGGGAGTCGTCACTGAAGCTTTCTTT
CASSLVRGVVTEAFF
>-|TRBJ2-7|TRBD1|TRBV11-2
TGTGCCAGCAGCCTCATCAGGGGGCGCTACGAGCAGTACTTC
CASSLIRGRYEQYF
>-|TRBJ2-1|-|TRBV7-2
TGTGCCAGCAGCTTAGACGTGCGGGCGGCCAGGGATGAGCAGTTCTTC
CASSLDVRAARDEQFF
>-|TRBJ2-2|-|TRBV24-1
TGTGCCACCAGTGACGGGGGAAACACCGGGGAGCTGTTTTTT
CATSDGGNTGELFF